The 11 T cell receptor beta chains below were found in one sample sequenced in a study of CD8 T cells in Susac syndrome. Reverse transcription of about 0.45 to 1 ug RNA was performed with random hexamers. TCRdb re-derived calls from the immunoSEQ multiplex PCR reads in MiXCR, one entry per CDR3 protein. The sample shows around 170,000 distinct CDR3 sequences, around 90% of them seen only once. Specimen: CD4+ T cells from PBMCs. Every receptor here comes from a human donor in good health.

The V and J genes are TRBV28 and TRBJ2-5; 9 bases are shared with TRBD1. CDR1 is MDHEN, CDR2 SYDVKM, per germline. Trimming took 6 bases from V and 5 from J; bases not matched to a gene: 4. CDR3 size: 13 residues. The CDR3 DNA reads TGTGCCAGCAGAACAGGGGGCGGGGAGACCCAGTACTTC. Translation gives CASRTGGGETQYF. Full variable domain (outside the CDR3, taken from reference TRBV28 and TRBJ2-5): DVKVTQSSRYLVKRTGEKVFLECVQDMDHENMFWYRQDPGLGLRLIYFSYDVKMKEKGDIPEGYSVSREKKERFSLILESASTNQTSMYLCASRTGGGETQYFGPGTRLLVL.

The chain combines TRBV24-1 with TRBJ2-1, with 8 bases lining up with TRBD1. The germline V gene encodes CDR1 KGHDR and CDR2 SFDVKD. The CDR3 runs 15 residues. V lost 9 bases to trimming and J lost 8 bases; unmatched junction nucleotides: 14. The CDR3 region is CATALPSGGRDEQFF. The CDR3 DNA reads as TGTGCCACCGCCCTTCCCTCAGGGGGCCGGGATGAGCAGTTCTTC.

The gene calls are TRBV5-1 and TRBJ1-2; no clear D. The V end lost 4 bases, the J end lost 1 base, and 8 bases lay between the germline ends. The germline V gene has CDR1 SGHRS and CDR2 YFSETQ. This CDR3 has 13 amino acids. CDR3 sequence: CASSLGSNYGYTF. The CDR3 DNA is TGCGCCAGCAGCCTAGGGAGTAACTATGGCTACACCTTC. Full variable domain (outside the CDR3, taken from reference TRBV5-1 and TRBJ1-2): KAGVTQTPRYLIKTRGQQVTLSCSPISGHRSVSWYQQTPGQGLQFLFEYFSETQRNKGNFPGRFSGRQFSNSRSEMNVSTLELGDSALYLCASSLGSNYGYTFGSGTRLTVV.

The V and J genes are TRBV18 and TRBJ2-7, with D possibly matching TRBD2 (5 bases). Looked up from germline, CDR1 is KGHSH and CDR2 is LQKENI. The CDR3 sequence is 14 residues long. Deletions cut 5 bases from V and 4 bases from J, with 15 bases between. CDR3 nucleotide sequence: TGTGCCAGCTCATTAGCGAGTCCGGGTTACGAGCAGTACTTC. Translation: CASSLASPGYEQYF.

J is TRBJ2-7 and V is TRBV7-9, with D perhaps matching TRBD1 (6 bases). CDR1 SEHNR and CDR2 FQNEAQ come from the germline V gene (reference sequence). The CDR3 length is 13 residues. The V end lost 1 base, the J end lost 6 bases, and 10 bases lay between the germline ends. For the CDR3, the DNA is TGTGCCAGCAGCTTAGGTTCAGGGGTCGAGCAGTACTTC. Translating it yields CASSLGSGVEQYF. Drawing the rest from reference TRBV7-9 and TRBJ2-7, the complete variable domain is DTGVSQNPRHKITKRGQNVTFRCDPISEHNRLYWYRQTLGQGPEFLTYFQNEAQLEKSRLLSDRFSAERPKGSFSTLEIQRTEQGDSAMYLCASSLGSGVEQYFGPGTRLTVT.

CDR3: CAWRGGVTNEKLFF. In DNA form, the CDR3 reads TGTGCCTGGAGGGGGGGGGTGACTAATGAAAAACTGTTTTTT. V is TRBV30 and J is TRBJ1-4, with TRBD1 as a possible D gene (5 bases). This CDR3 comprises 14 residues. The germline V gene encodes CDR1 GTSNPN and CDR2 SVGIG (reference sequence). V dropped 3 bases and J dropped 2 bases, with 10 bases sitting between them.

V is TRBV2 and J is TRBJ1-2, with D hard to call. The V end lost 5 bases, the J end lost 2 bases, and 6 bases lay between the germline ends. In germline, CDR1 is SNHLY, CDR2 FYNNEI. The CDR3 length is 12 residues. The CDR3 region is CASSPLNYGYTF. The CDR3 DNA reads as TGTGCCAGCAGTCCCCTCAACTATGGCTACACCTTC.

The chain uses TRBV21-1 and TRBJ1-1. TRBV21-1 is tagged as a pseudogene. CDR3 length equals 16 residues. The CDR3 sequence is CASSKSPRGRNTEAFF. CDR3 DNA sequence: TGTGCCAGCAGCAAATCGCCTAGGGGAAGGAACACTGAAGCTTTCTTT.

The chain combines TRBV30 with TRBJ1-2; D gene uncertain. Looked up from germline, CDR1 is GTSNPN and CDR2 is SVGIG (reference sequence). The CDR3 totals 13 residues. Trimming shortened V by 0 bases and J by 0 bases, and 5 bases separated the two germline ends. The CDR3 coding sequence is TGTGCCTGGAGTGTACACACTAACTATGGCTACACCTTC. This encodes CAWSVHTNYGYTF.

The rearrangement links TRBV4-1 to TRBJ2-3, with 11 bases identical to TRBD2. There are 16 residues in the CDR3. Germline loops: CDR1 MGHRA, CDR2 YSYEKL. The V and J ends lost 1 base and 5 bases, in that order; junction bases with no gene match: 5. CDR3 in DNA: TGCGCCAGCAGCCAAGGATTAGCGGGAGGGCAAGATACGCAGTATTTT. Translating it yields CASSQGLAGGQDTQYF.

CDR3 DNA sequence: TGTGCCACCAGTGATTCTCGACAGGGGGGTCAGCCCCAGCATTTT. Translation: CATSDSRQGGQPQHF. V is TRBV24-1 and J is TRBJ1-5; 9 positions match TRBD1. Germline V gene data show CDR1 as KGHDR and CDR2 as SFDVKD. With V trimmed by 2 bases and J by 6 bases, 4 bases remained unmatched. The CDR3 contains 15 residues.